This T cell receptor (beta chain) was recovered during a study of response to subunit inactivated influenza vaccine. The table lists this clonotype with a few counts. What it binds is not known. MiXCR was run by TCRdb on the RT-PCR reads, yielding one entry per CDR3 protein. The table includes approximately 300,000 distinct CDR3 sequences, approximately 21% detected once. General study points: Authors suggested seasonal influenza vaccinations each recruit few new T cells.

The germline V and J ends were trimmed by 2 bases and 6 bases, with 4 bases remaining between them. This CDR3 region has 11 residues. The TCR was taken from a man between 50 and 69 years old who received an inactivated influenza vaccine. Material: PBMCs from blood, obtained less than 22 months after vaccination. The J gene is TRBJ1-1, the V gene TRBV12-3 or TRBV12-4, with no clear D. The DNA for the CDR3 is TGTGCCAGCAGTTTAAAGTCTGAAGCTTTCTTT. Translation gives CASSLKSEAFF.